Shown below are 27 T cell receptor beta chains from a single sample sequenced in a study of shared clonotypes between healthy human individuals (TCRdb year 2020). To prepare the library, the immunoSEQ multiplex PCR assay was applied. TCRdb obtained this table from immuneACCESS and retained in-frame rearrangements with V and J assigned. These tables miss some clones; where compared with another copy, unresolved V genes account for less than half of the shortfall, and the remainder is unexplained. The table for this sample lists hundreds of thousands of clones; around 70% of them were counted only once. In total, the top ten clones hold 10% of the sample. Sequencing was done on a sample of memory CD4+ T cells sorted from blood. Explained via the paper, the cell subset or site label denotes: CD45RA-negative fraction. The receptor source for this set is a man aged 25-45 years in good health.

This clone was detected only once. The CDR3 reads CASSLFADNEQFF. The CDR3, as DNA: TGTGCCAGCAGTTTATTTGCGGACAATGAGCAGTTCTTC. The chain carries TRBV28 and TRBJ2-1, with D unclear. The CDR3 extends over 13 amino acids. Germline CDR1 MDHEN, CDR2 SYDVKM. V dropped 1 base and J dropped 5 bases, with 6 bases sitting between them.

V is TRBV18 and J is TRBJ1-5; 8 nucleotides line up with TRBD1. CDR3 length: 19 residues. The V gene end was trimmed by 4 bases and the J gene end by 0 bases; junction bases not matched to a gene: 14. Looked up from germline, CDR1 is KGHSH and CDR2 is LQKENI. The CDR3 sequence is CASSLAGTGSAYSNQPQHF. In DNA, the CDR3 is TGTGCCAGCTCACTGGCCGGGACAGGCAGTGCTTATAGCAATCAGCCCCAGCATTTT.

The gene calls are TRBV7-2 and TRBJ2-3; D perhaps matches TRBD1 (6 bases). The V end was cut by 3 bases, the J end by 9 bases, with 10 bases between. The CDR3 spans 12 residues. The germline gives CDR1 SGHTA, CDR2 FQGNSA. CDR3 nucleotides: TGTGCCAGCAGCTTGGGGCAGGGGACGCAGTATTTT. Its protein is CASSLGQGTQYF.

V is TRBV30 and J is TRBJ1-3; weak D call: TRBD1 (6 bases). From germline, CDR1 is GTSNPN and CDR2 SVGIG (reference sequence). The length of the CDR3 is 15 residues. Between the trimmed V and J ends, which lost 1 base and 0 bases, there was a span of 10 bases. This CDR3 reads CAWSATGFSGNTIYF. CDR3 bases: TGTGCCTGGAGTGCAACAGGGTTCTCTGGAAACACCATATATTTT.

The chain combines TRBV15 with TRBJ2-7; D gene ambiguous. CDR3 length: 15 residues. Deletions cut 3 bases from V and 2 bases from J, with 14 bases between. In germline, CDR1 is LNHNV, CDR2 YYDKDF (reference sequence). The DNA of the CDR3 is TGTGCCACCAGCAGCCTCGGCGGTTTTACCTACGAGCAGTACTTC. Translated: CATSSLGGFTYEQYF.

The chain employs TRBV7-2 and TRBJ2-3; D is unresolved. Trimming shortened V by 4 bases and J by 2 bases, and 7 bases separated the two germline ends. Germline CDR1 reads SGHTA; CDR2 reads FQGNSA. The CDR3 spans 13 residues. The CDR3 sequence: CASSSRITDTQYF. In DNA form, the CDR3 reads TGTGCCAGCAGCTCCCGGATCACAGATACGCAGTATTTT.

The V gene is TRBV19, the J gene TRBJ1-5, with TRBD1 identical over 9 bases. V was clipped by 7 bases and J by 5 bases; unmatched bases: 9. Germline V gene data show CDR1 as LNHDA and CDR2 as SQIVND (reference sequence). The CDR3 consists of 15 residues. CDR3 residues: CASNTGGGRDQPQHF. Here the CDR3 DNA reads TGTGCCAGTAATACAGGGGGCGGACGGGATCAGCCCCAGCATTTT.

This rearrangement joins TRBV6-5 to TRBJ2-5; D unresolved. Trimming left V 4 bases short and J 5 bases short, with 17 bases between. This CDR3 spans 15 amino acids. Germline CDR1 is MNHEY and CDR2 is SVGAGI. The CDR3 sequence: CASSFKPYLVETQYF. The CDR3 nucleotides are TGTGCCAGCAGTTTTAAACCTTACCTGGTGGAGACCCAGTACTTC.

This clone was seen once. This sequence may be a read error, since a much larger clone differs from it by one base. The chain recombines TRBV2 with TRBJ2-7; 10 bases map to TRBD2. Germline lookup yields CDR1 SNHLY and CDR2 FYNNEI. The CDR3 totals 14 residues. V was clipped by 6 bases and J by 0 bases; unmatched bases: 2. The CDR3 region has the DNA TGTGCCAGCAGGGCTAGCGGGGGCTCCTACGAGCAGTACTTC. Translated, it gives CASRASGGSYEQYF.

In DNA, the CDR3 is TGCAGCGTCCTCAGGGGTTCCTACGAGCAGTACTTC. Its protein is CSVLRGSYEQYF. The V and J genes are TRBV29-1 and TRBJ2-7; D possibly corresponds to TRBD1 (6 bases). The germline V gene has CDR1 SQVTM and CDR2 ANQGSEA. The V and J ends lost 6 bases and 1 base respectively, with 10 bases between them. This CDR3 region has 12 residues.

This clone was seen a few times. The V gene is TRBV11-2, the J gene TRBJ1-1; TRBD1 is a possible D gene (5 bases). The germline V gene encodes CDR1 SGHAT and CDR2 FQNNGV. V was clipped by 0 bases and J by 4 bases, with 21 bases between them. CDR3 size: 18 residues. The DNA for the CDR3 is TGTGCCAGCAGCTTAGATCAGTATCGGGGGACTACAGGCACTGAAGCTTTCTTT. This gives the protein CASSLDQYRGTTGTEAFF.

V usage is TRBV6-6 and J usage is TRBJ2-7, with TRBD2 matching over 9 bases. The V gene's germline CDR1 is MNHNY and CDR2 SVGAGI (reference sequence). CDR3 length equals 13 residues. The ends lost 8 bases at V and 1 base at J; junction bases unmatched: 3. CDR3 in DNA: TGTGCCAGCTTGGCGGGAGGGTCCTACGAGCAGTACTTC. It encodes CASLAGGSYEQYF.

The J gene is TRBJ1-3, the V gene TRBV19; 9 bases line up with TRBD1. With 4 bases clipped from V and 2 bases from J, the junction kept 9 bases outside the gene matches. Germline CDR1 and CDR2: LNHDA and SQIVND (reference sequence). CDR3 length: 17 amino acids. The DNA for the CDR3 is TGTGCCAGTAGTAGAACCCCGGGACAGGGAGCTGGAAACACCATATATTTT. The encoded protein is CASSRTPGQGAGNTIYF.

This rearrangement joins TRBV14 to TRBJ2-7; no definite D call. V was clipped by 3 bases and J by 7 bases, with 7 bases between them. Germline V gene data show CDR1 as SGHDN and CDR2 as FVKESK. The CDR3 is 11 residues long. CDR3 coding DNA: TGTGCCAGCAGCCAGTCTTTTGAGCAGTACTTC. Protein: CASSQSFEQYF.

This clone was recorded many times. The sample has other DNA sequences that encode this CDR3 too. The J gene is TRBJ2-3, the V gene TRBV7-2; perhaps TRBD2 as D (5 bases). CDR1 SGHTA and CDR2 FQGNSA come from the germline V gene. Trimming took 4 bases from V and 2 from J, leaving 13 bases between them. This CDR3 has 15 residues. This chain's CDR3 is CASSSLGRSTDTQYF. DNA of the CDR3: TGTGCCAGCAGCTCGCTGGGGAGATCCACAGATACGCAGTATTTT.

V is TRBV15 and J is TRBJ1-5; D remains ambiguous. With 5 bases removed from V and 8 bases from J, the gap between germline ends came to 13 bases. The CDR3 totals 13 residues. Germline V gene lookup returns CDR1 LNHNV and CDR2 YYDKDF (reference sequence). The CDR3 is CATSPAAGKPQHF. As DNA, the CDR3 is TGTGCCACCAGCCCAGCGGCGGGGAAGCCCCAGCATTTT.

The gene calls are TRBV11-3 and TRBJ1-5; 7 bases match TRBD1. With 3 bases clipped from V and 0 bases from J, the junction kept 8 bases outside the gene matches. The germline V gene has CDR1 SGHNT and CDR2 YENEEA. This CDR3 comprises 17 residues. The CDR3, as DNA: TGTGCCAGCAGCTTTGACAGGGTAAGTTGTAGCAATCAGCCCCAGCATTTT. It yields the protein CASSFDRVSCSNQPQHF. Based on the CDR3 plus reference TRBV11-3 and TRBJ1-5, the full variable domain is EAGVVQSPRYKIIEKKQPVAFWCNPISGHNTLYWYLQNLGQGPELLIRYENEEAVDDSQLPKDRFSAERLKGVDSTLKIQPAELGDSAVYLCASSFDRVSCSNQPQHFGDGTRLSIL.

The chain links TRBV15 to TRBJ2-1, with D perhaps matching TRBD1 (6 bases). Deletions cut 4 bases from V and 6 bases from J, with 13 bases between. The CDR3 covers 14 residues. From germline, CDR1 is LNHNV and CDR2 YYDKDF (reference sequence). The CDR3 nucleotides are TGTGCCACCAGCACCCCCGGGACAATCAATGAGCAGTTCTTC. Translation: CATSTPGTINEQFF.

V is TRBV10-1 and J is TRBJ2-5, with 16 bases lining up with TRBD2. V dropped 1 base and J dropped 2; count of bases not matched to a gene: 16. Per the germline V gene, CDR1 is WNHNN and CDR2 is SYGVQD (reference sequence). The CDR3 runs to 22 residues. The CDR3 is CASSEFSSPGLAGGPGQETQYF. For the CDR3, the DNA is TGCGCCAGCAGTGAGTTCTCATCCCCGGGACTAGCGGGAGGGCCGGGGCAAGAGACCCAGTACTTC.

The chain employs TRBV7-9 and TRBJ2-1; 8 bases agree with TRBD2. Looked up from germline, CDR1 is SEHNR and CDR2 is FQNEAQ (reference sequence). V gave up 2 bases and J gave up 4 bases; unmatched junction bases: 4. The CDR3 consists of 15 residues. The CDR3 loop is CASSLSGSEYNEQFF. CDR3 DNA sequence: TGTGCCAGCAGCTTAAGCGGGAGCGAATACAATGAGCAGTTCTTC. Together with reference TRBV7-9 and TRBJ2-1, the CDR3 gives the full variable domain: DTGVSQNPRHKITKRGQNVTFRCDPISEHNRLYWYRQTLGQGPEFLTYFQNEAQLEKSRLLSDRFSAERPKGSFSTLEIQRTEQGDSAMYLCASSLSGSEYNEQFFGPGTRLTVL.

This chain links TRBV7-9 with TRBJ2-4; 8 nucleotides match TRBD1. Germline loops: CDR1 SEHNR, CDR2 FQNEAQ (reference sequence). This CDR3 spans 19 amino acids. V dropped 6 bases and J dropped 1; count of bases not matched to a gene: 17. CDR3 loop: CASSSGGAGFAWAKNIQYF. CDR3 sequence (DNA): TGTGCCAGCAGTTCAGGGGGCGCTGGATTTGCGTGGGCCAAAAACATTCAGTACTTC.

This rearrangement joins TRBV28 to TRBJ2-7, with 9 nucleotides matching TRBD1. With 4 bases clipped from V and 5 bases from J, the junction kept 12 bases outside the gene matches. This CDR3 region has 16 residues. The germline CDR1 and CDR2 sequences are MDHEN and SYDVKM. The CDR3 loop reads CASSSAGTGKGNEQYF. The CDR3 DNA is TGTGCCAGCAGTTCCGCCGGGACAGGGAAAGGGAACGAGCAGTACTTC.

The chain has TRBV10-3 and TRBJ1-5; D uncertain. The length of the CDR3 is 14 residues. Trimming cost V 5 bases and J 2 bases, with 10 bases left between them. Germline CDR1 reads ENHRY; CDR2 reads SYGVKD. CDR3 residues: CAISRDTGNQPQHF. The CDR3 nucleotides read TGTGCCATCAGTCGTGATACAGGCAATCAGCCCCAGCATTTT.

The chain combines TRBV2 with TRBJ1-4; TRBD1 is a possible D gene (5 bases). The CDR3 is 17 residues long. CDR1 SNHLY and CDR2 FYNNEI come from the germline V gene. Trimming pared 5 bases from V and 6 bases from J, leaving 22 bases between. The CDR3 DNA is TGTGCCAGCAGTCCGGGTTTGCCAGGGTTAGGATATGAAAAACTGTTTTTT. Protein product: CASSPGLPGLGYEKLFF.

This clone was counted many times. The chain carries TRBV25-1 and TRBJ2-1; TRBD1 might be the D (5 bases). CDR1 and CDR2 from the germline V gene are MGHDK and SYGVNS. This CDR3 contains 12 residues. Trimming left V 7 bases short and J 9 bases short, with 13 bases between. Here the CDR3 reads CASTDRTTEQFF. The CDR3 DNA is TGTGCCAGCACGGACCGGACAACTGAGCAGTTCTTC. The full variable domain, with the rest looked up from reference TRBV25-1 and TRBJ2-1, is EADIYQTPRYLVIGTGKKITLECSQTMGHDKMYWYQQDPGMELHLIHYSYGVNSTEKGDLSSESTVSRIRTEHFPLTLESARPSHTSQYLCASTDRTTEQFFGPGTRLTVL.

This clone appeared a single time. V gene TRBV10-3 combines with J gene TRBJ2-3; 7 bases are a match to TRBD1. CDR1 is ENHRY, CDR2 SYGVKD, per germline. The junction had 0 bases not matched to a gene; V was cut back by 8 bases and J by 1 base. The CDR3 covers 12 residues. CDR3 protein: CAIGTGTDTQYF. The CDR3 DNA reads as TGTGCCATCGGGACAGGCACAGATACGCAGTATTTT.

V gene TRBV5-1 combines with J gene TRBJ2-2; unclear D gene. The CDR3 is 13 residues long. Germline values: CDR1 SGHRS, CDR2 YFSETQ. With 2 bases removed from V and 7 bases from J, the gap between germline ends came to 9 bases. In nucleotides, the CDR3 is TGCGCCAGCAGCTTCGATCCGGGCGGGGAGCTGTTTTTT. Translated: CASSFDPGGELFF.